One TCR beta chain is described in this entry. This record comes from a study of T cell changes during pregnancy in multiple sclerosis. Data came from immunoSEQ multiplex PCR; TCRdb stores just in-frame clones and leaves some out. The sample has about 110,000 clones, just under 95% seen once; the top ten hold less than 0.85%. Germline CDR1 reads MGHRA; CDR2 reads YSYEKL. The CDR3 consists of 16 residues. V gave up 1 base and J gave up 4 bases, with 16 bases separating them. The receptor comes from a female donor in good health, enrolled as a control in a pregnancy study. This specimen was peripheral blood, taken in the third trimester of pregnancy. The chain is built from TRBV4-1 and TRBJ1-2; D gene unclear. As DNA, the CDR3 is TGCGCCAGCAGCCAAGTTCGCAACTCCGATGTCTATGGCTACACCTTC. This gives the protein CASSQVRNSDVYGYTF.